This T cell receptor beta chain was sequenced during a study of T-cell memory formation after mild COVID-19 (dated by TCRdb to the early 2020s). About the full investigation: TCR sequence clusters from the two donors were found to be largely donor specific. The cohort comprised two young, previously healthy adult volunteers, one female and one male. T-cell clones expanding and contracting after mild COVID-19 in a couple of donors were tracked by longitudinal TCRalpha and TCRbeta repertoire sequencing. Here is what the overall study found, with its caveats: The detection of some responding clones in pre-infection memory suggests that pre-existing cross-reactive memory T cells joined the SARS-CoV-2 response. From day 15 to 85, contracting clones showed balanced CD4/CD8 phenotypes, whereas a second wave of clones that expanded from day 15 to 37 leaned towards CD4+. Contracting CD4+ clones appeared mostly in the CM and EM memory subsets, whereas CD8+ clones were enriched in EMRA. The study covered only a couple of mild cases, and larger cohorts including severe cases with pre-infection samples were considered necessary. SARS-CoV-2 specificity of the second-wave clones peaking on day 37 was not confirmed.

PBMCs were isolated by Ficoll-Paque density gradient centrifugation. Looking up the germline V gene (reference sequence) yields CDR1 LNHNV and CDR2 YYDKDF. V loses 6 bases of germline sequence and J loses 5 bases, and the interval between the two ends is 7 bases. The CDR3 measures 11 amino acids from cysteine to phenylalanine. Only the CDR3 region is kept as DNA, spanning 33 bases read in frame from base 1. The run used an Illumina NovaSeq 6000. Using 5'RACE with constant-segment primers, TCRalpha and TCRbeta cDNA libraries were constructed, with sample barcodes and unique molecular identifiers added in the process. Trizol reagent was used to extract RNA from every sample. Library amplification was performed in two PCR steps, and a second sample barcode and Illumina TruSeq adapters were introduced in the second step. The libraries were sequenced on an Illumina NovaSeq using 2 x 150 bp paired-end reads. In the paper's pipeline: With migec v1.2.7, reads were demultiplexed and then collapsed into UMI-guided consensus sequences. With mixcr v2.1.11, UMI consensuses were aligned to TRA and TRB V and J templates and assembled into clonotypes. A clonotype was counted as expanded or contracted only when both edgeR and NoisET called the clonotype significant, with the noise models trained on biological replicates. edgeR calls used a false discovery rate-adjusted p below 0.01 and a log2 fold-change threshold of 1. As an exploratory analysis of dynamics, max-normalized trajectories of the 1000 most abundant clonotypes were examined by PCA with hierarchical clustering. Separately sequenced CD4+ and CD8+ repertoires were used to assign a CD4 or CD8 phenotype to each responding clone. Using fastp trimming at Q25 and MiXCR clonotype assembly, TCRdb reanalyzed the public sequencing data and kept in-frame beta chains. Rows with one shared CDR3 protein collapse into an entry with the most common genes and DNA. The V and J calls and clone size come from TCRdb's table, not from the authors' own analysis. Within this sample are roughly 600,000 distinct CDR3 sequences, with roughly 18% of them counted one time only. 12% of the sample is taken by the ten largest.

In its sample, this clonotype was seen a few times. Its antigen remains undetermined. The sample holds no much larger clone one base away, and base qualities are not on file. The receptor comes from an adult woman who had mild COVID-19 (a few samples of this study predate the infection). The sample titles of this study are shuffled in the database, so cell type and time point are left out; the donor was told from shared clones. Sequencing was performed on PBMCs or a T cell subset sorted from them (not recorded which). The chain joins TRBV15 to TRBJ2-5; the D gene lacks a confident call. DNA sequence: TGTGCCACCAGTTCTGCTGAGACCCAGTACTTC. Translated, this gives CATSSAETQYF.